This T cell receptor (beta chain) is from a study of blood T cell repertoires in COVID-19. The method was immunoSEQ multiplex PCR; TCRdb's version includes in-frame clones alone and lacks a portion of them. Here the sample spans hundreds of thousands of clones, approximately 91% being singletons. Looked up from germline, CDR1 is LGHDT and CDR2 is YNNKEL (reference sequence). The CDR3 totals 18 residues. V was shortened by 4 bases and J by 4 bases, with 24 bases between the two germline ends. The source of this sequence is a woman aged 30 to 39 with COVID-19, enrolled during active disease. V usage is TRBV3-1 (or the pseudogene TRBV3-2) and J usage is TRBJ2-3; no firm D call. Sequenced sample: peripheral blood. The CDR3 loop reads CASSLELGHVVFPDTQYF. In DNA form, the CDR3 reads TGTGCCAGCAGCCTGGAGTTAGGTCACGTTGTGTTCCCAGATACGCAGTATTTT.